These 30 T cell receptor beta chains were all obtained from the same sample, sequenced in a study of T-cell reconstitution after alpha-beta-depleted transplantation in children. Preparing the TCRbeta library involved the use of unique molecular identifiers. TCRdb passed the PCR reads through MiXCR, listing each CDR3 protein once. The table records hundreds of thousands of distinct CDR3 sequences, roughly an eighth of them present only once. The source was PBMCs from the stem cell graft donor, collected from the stem cell graft. These receptor sequences come from a human donor who donated a stem cell graft to a child with combined immunodeficiency.

The chain couples TRBV20-1 to TRBJ2-5, with a possible D match to TRBD1 (7 bases). V gave up 3 bases and J gave up 5 bases, with 16 bases separating them. CDR3 length equals 14 residues. In germline, CDR1 is DFQATT, CDR2 SNEGSKA (reference sequence). CDR3 region: CSASWAGGLETQYF. CDR3 sequence (DNA): TGCAGTGCTAGTTGGGCAGGGGGACTGGAGACCCAGTACTTC.

This clonotype was found many times. The chain uses TRBV15 and TRBJ2-7; tentatively, D is TRBD1 or TRBD2 (5 bases each). The V gene lost 6 bases and the J gene lost 0 bases, with 9 bases spanning the gap. Germline V gene sequence: CDR1 LNHNV, CDR2 YYDKDF (reference sequence). This CDR3 is built from 13 residues. CDR3 region: CATRRDGSYEQYF. The CDR3 DNA follows: TGTGCCACCAGACGGGACGGCTCCTACGAGCAGTACTTC.

The chain joins TRBV3-1 to TRBJ2-1; TRBD2 matches 11 bases. The CDR3 has 17 amino acids. Germline V gene lookup returns CDR1 LGHDT and CDR2 YNNKEL (reference sequence). The trim removed 3 bases at V and 12 bases at J, leaving 16 bases unmatched. The CDR3: CASSQVPGTSGPRGQFF. CDR3 nucleotides: TGTGCCAGCAGCCAGGTCCCCGGGACTAGCGGACCCCGGGGGCAGTTCTTC.

This clonotype turned up a few times. The CDR3 DNA follows: TGCGCCAGCAGCTTCGGGACAGGGTCCCCCGGGGAGCTGTTTTTT. Amino acid sequence: CASSFGTGSPGELFF. The V call is TRBV5-1, the J call TRBJ2-2; 9 nucleotides align to TRBD1. With 2 bases clipped from V and 6 bases from J, the junction kept 5 bases outside the gene matches. The germline V gene has CDR1 SGHRS and CDR2 YFSETQ. CDR3 size: 15 residues.

This clonotype was counted only a few times. The V gene is TRBV9, the J gene TRBJ2-5; 9 bases fit TRBD1. The CDR3 is 15 amino acids. V was clipped by 7 bases and J by 2 bases; unmatched bases: 9. Germline lookup yields CDR1 SGDLS and CDR2 YYNGEE. DNA for the CDR3: TGTGCCAGCTCGCCGGGACAGGGAGGACAAGAGACCCAGTACTTC. This encodes CASSPGQGGQETQYF.

There are a few counts of this clonotype. The chain carries TRBV7-2 and TRBJ1-2; 8 bases match TRBD1. The germline CDR1 and CDR2 sequences are SGHTA and FQGNSA. The CDR3 is 16 amino acids. J lost 0 bases, V lost 4 bases, and 7 bases had no gene match. This CDR3 reads CASSSADRGANYGYTF. The CDR3 DNA reads TGTGCCAGCAGCTCAGCCGACAGGGGCGCTAACTATGGCTACACCTTC.

This clonotype was seen repeatedly, ten times or more. The chain couples TRBV20-1 to TRBJ2-7, with 12 positions matching TRBD2. The CDR3 loop spans 14 amino acids. The V gene end was trimmed by 3 bases and the J gene end by 3 bases; junction bases not matched to a gene: 3. Germline loops: CDR1 DFQATT, CDR2 SNEGSKA (reference sequence). This chain's CDR3 is CSARRTSGIYEQYF. The CDR3 region has the DNA TGCAGTGCTAGGAGGACTAGCGGGATCTACGAGCAGTACTTC.

This clonotype was seen more than once but under ten times. This chain links TRBV5-4 with TRBJ2-1, with 8 bases aligning to TRBD1. The CDR3 length is 11 residues. V was pared by 6 bases and J by 15 bases, with 8 bases of the junction left unmatched. CDR1 and CDR2 (germline): SGHNT, YYREEE (reference sequence). The CDR3 protein is CASIEQGVRFF. For the CDR3, the DNA is TGTGCCAGCATCGAACAGGGGGTACGGTTCTTC. The variable domain in full, with the rest retrieved from reference TRBV5-4 and TRBJ2-1, is ETGVTQSPTHLIKTRGQQVTLRCSSQSGHNTVSWYQQALGQGPQFIFQYYREEENGRGNFPPRFSGLQFPNYSSELNVNALELDDSALYLCASIEQGVRFFGPGTRLTVL.

Many counts were recorded for this clonotype. This sequence joins TRBV7-2 and TRBJ2-3, with a weak D call TRBD2 (5 bases). Germline-derived CDR1 and CDR2 are SGHTA and FQGNSA. Trimming shortened V by 6 bases and J by 6 bases, and 13 bases separated the two germline ends. The CDR3 runs to 13 residues. Here the CDR3 reads CASSWTAWDTQYF. DNA of the CDR3: TGTGCCAGCAGTTGGACTGCTTGGGATACGCAGTATTTT. Together with reference TRBV7-2 and TRBJ2-3, the CDR3 gives the full variable domain: GAGVSQSPSNKVTEKGKDVELRCDPISGHTALYWYRQSLGQGLEFLIYFQGNSAPDKSGLPSDRFSAERTGGSVSTLTIQRTQQEDSAVYLCASSWTAWDTQYFGPGTRLTVL.

This clonotype was counted ten times or more. The CDR3 nucleotides are TGTGCCACCAGCGGGCATTACCTCGAGCAGTACTTC. Its translation: CATSGHYLEQYF. This chain connects TRBV15 to TRBJ2-7; no clear D. The CDR3 has 12 residues. The germline V gene encodes CDR1 LNHNV and CDR2 YYDKDF (reference sequence). The V and J ends lost 5 bases and 6 bases respectively, with 11 bases between them.

The rearrangement uses TRBV12-3 or TRBV12-4 and TRBJ1-2; TRBD1 is a possible D gene (6 bases). The germline V and J ends were trimmed by 5 bases and 6 bases, with 13 bases remaining between them. CDR3 length: 13 amino acids. CDR3 in amino acids: CASSLGGAHGYTF. The CDR3 bases are TGTGCCAGCAGTCTGGGGGGGGCTCATGGCTACACCTTC.

The chain uses TRBV4-3 and TRBJ2-1; D may be TRBD2 (6 bases). V was shortened by 4 bases and J by 4 bases, with 17 bases between the two germline ends. Looked up from germline, CDR1 is LGHNA and CDR2 is YSLEER. The CDR3 is made up of 16 amino acids. As DNA, the CDR3 is TGCGCCAGCAGCCCGGGAGTTGACCGAATGTACAATGAGCAGTTCTTC. It specifies CASSPGVDRMYNEQFF.

The chain employs TRBV29-1 and TRBJ2-7; the D call may be TRBD1 or TRBD2 (5 bases each). Trimming stripped 3 bases from V and 2 bases from J, with 5 bases between. Germline values: CDR1 SQVTM, CDR2 ANQGSEA. The CDR3 has 11 residues. DNA of the CDR3: TGCAGCGTTGAGGGGGCCTACGAGCAGTACTTC. It is translated as CSVEGAYEQYF.

This clonotype came up many times. The chain has TRBV25-1 and TRBJ2-7; D gene unclear. Germline V CDR1 and CDR2: MGHDK, SYGVNS. V dropped 0 bases and J dropped 7 bases, with 10 bases sitting between them. This CDR3 comprises 13 residues. As DNA, the CDR3 is TGTGCCAGCAGTGAATATTCCTCTCGGGAGCAGTACTTC. Its translation is CASSEYSSREQYF.

Only one count was recorded for this clonotype. CDR3 residues: CASSPGTGNIQETQYF. In DNA, the CDR3 is TGTGCCAGCAGCCCGGGGACAGGGAATATCCAAGAGACCCAGTACTTC. The genes are TRBV14 and TRBJ2-5, with 9 bases matching TRBD1. The germline V gene has CDR1 SGHDN and CDR2 FVKESK. The CDR3 covers 16 residues. Trimming at V came to 4 bases and at J to 1 base, leaving 7 bases not matched to a gene.

The chain joins TRBV7-9 to TRBJ2-1; D may be TRBD2 (5 bases). The CDR3 loop spans 14 amino acids. Per germline, CDR1 SEHNR and CDR2 FQNEAQ (reference sequence). Trimming shortened V by 2 bases and J by 5 bases, and 10 bases separated the two germline ends. The DNA of the CDR3 is TGTGCCAGCAGCTTAAGTCTCGGGGACAATGAGCAGTTCTTC. It specifies CASSLSLGDNEQFF.

This clonotype was recorded a few times. The chain is built from TRBV29-1 and TRBJ2-3; D remains unclear. This CDR3 is built from 15 residues. Germline CDR1 SQVTM, CDR2 ANQGSEA. Trimming cost V 2 bases and J 3 bases, with 15 bases left between them. CDR3 loop: CSVERAEMYTDTQYF. The CDR3 coding sequence is TGCAGCGTTGAAAGGGCTGAAATGTATACAGATACGCAGTATTTT.

This rearrangement joins TRBV7-9 to TRBJ2-5; D is ambiguous. The CDR3 extends over 13 amino acids. V shed 5 bases and J shed 4 bases, with 11 bases lying between them. The germline CDR1 and CDR2 sequences are SEHNR and FQNEAQ (reference sequence). The CDR3 DNA is TGTGCCAGCAGCCTCACAAAGACAGAGACCCAGTACTTC. It is translated as CASSLTKTETQYF.

J is TRBJ1-1 and V is TRBV12-3 or TRBV12-4, with D possibly TRBD1 on 6 matching bases. V shed 3 bases and J shed 0 bases, with 17 bases lying between them. The CDR3 runs 17 residues. As DNA, the CDR3 is TGTGCCAGCAGTTTCGGACAGTTCTTCCTTATGAACACTGAAGCTTTCTTT. Translation: CASSFGQFFLMNTEAFF.

This clonotype was seen at least ten times. The J gene is TRBJ2-3, the V gene TRBV4-3, with 9 bases matching TRBD1. This CDR3 is 18 amino acids long. V trimming: 1 base; J trimming: 0 bases; junction bases outside the gene matches: 8. In germline, CDR1 is LGHNA, CDR2 YSLEER. The CDR3: CASSQAKNRGRSTDTQYF. DNA of the CDR3: TGCGCCAGCAGCCAAGCGAAGAACAGGGGGCGTAGCACAGATACGCAGTATTTT.

This clonotype has at least ten counts. The rearrangement links TRBV27 to TRBJ2-1; D gene uncertain. The CDR3 has 12 residues. Trimming took 3 bases from V and 9 from J, leaving 9 bases between them. Germline V CDR1 and CDR2: MNHEY, SMNVEV (reference sequence). The CDR3 loop reads CASSFPGGEQFF. CDR3 coding DNA: TGTGCCAGCAGTTTCCCGGGTGGTGAGCAGTTCTTC.

This clonotype was observed a handful of times. The chain couples TRBV27 to TRBJ2-7; 13 bases align to TRBD2. Germline V CDR1 and CDR2: MNHEY, SMNVEV (reference sequence). Trimming took 4 bases from V and 6 from J; bases not matched to a gene: 9. This CDR3 region has 16 residues. CDR3 residues: CASSSSGLAGKGEQYF. CDR3 in DNA: TGTGCCAGCAGTTCCTCGGGACTAGCGGGAAAAGGCGAGCAGTACTTC.

This rearrangement joins TRBV3-1 to TRBJ2-7; D is unresolved. The V gene's germline CDR1 is LGHDT and CDR2 YNNKEL (reference sequence). V gave up 0 bases and J gave up 4 bases, with 19 bases separating them. CDR3 length: 17 residues. Here the CDR3 DNA reads TGTGCCAGCAGCCAAGATTTAGGACCAAGGGCACGGTACGAGCAGTACTTC. Residues: CASSQDLGPRARYEQYF.

This sequence joins TRBV7-7 and TRBJ2-2; the match to TRBD2 covers 7 bases. V was pared by 3 bases and J by 5 bases, with 6 bases of the junction left unmatched. CDR1 is SSHAT, CDR2 FNYEAQ, per germline (reference sequence). The CDR3 covers 15 residues. CDR3 protein: CASSLLGGSTGELFF. The CDR3 DNA reads TGTGCCAGCAGCTTGCTGGGAGGGTCGACCGGGGAGCTGTTTTTT.

Only a few counts were recorded for this clonotype. This chain connects TRBV6-5 to TRBJ2-7, with TRBD2 matching over 12 bases. J lost 6 bases, V lost 6 bases, and 9 bases had no gene match. CDR1 is MNHEY, CDR2 SVGAGI, per germline. There are 15 residues in the CDR3. In nucleotides, the CDR3 is TGTGCCAGCAGCTATGGACTAGCGGGGTTGAGCGAGCAGTACTTC. Its protein is CASSYGLAGLSEQYF.

This clonotype was seen many times. The J gene is TRBJ1-4, the V gene TRBV12-3 or TRBV12-4; 7 bases agree with TRBD1. CDR3 length equals 15 residues. J was trimmed by 1 base and V by 5 bases; bases with no gene match: 4. CDR3 region: CASSPNRGTNEKLFF. The CDR3 DNA follows: TGTGCCAGCAGTCCAAACAGGGGAACTAATGAAAAACTGTTTTTT.

The chain links TRBV15 to TRBJ1-1; D is possibly TRBD1 (5 bases). Germline-derived CDR1 and CDR2 are LNHNV and YYDKDF (reference sequence). V was shortened by 5 bases and J by 0 bases, with 10 bases between the two germline ends. The CDR3 contains 14 residues. The CDR3 loop is CATSWRQLNTEAFF. CDR3 sequence (DNA): TGTGCCACCAGCTGGAGACAGCTGAACACTGAAGCTTTCTTT. Combining the CDR3 with reference TRBV15 and TRBJ1-1 gives the whole variable domain DAMVIQNPRYQVTQFGKPVTLSCSQTLNHNVMYWYQQKSSQAPKLLFHYYDKDFNNEADTPDNFQSRRPNTSFCFLDIRSPGLGDTAMYLCATSWRQLNTEAFFGQGTRLTVV.

This clonotype was detected a few times. This chain joins TRBV24-1 and TRBJ2-2, with D hard to call. The CDR3 extends over 15 amino acids. The ends were cut back, 5 bases at V and 2 bases at J, with 11 bases in the middle. Germline V gene sequence: CDR1 KGHDR, CDR2 SFDVKD. The CDR3 is CATSAPTLNTGELFF. For the CDR3, the DNA is TGTGCCACCAGTGCTCCGACGCTTAACACCGGGGAGCTGTTTTTT.

CDR3 loop: CASSLRTGDYTQYF. The DNA for the CDR3 is TGCGCCAGCAGCTTGCGGACAGGGGATTATACGCAGTATTTT. The chain has TRBV5-1 and TRBJ2-3, with 9 bases identical to TRBD1. Looked up from germline, CDR1 is SGHRS and CDR2 is YFSETQ. The CDR3 is 14 amino acids. J was trimmed by 7 bases and V by 1 base; bases with no gene match: 4.

The sample holds a few counts of this clonotype. The genes are TRBV27 and TRBJ2-7; D is ambiguous. CDR1 is MNHEY and CDR2 is SMNVEV in the germline V gene (reference sequence). CDR3 size: 13 residues. Trimming took off 3 bases at V and 7 bases at J, with 13 bases between the two ends. CDR3 in amino acids: CASSFNTPGEQYF. CDR3 sequence (DNA): TGTGCCAGCAGTTTCAACACCCCTGGGGAGCAGTACTTC.